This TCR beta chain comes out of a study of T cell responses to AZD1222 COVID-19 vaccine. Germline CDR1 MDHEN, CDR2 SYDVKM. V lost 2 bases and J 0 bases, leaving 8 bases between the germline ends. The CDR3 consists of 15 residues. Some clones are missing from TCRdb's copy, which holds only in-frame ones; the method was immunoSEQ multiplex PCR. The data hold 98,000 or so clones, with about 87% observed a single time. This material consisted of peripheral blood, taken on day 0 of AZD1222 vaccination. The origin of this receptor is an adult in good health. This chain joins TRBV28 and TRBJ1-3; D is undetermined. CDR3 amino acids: CASSLERFSGNTIYF. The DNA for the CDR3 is TGTGCCAGCAGTTTAGAGAGGTTCTCTGGAAACACCATATATTTT.